This T cell receptor (beta chain) is from a study of blood T cells in healthy people across ages. Next came a second PCR, run for about 6 to 12 cycles, which used a sample-barcoded 5' primer along with a J-beta primer mix. TCRdb ran MiXCR on the 5' RACE reads and lists one entry per CDR3 protein. The profile covers 750,000 to 1,000,000 distinct CDR3 sequences, with roughly 28% appearing a single time and roughly a tenth taken by the ten largest. These data were also reused for a study on T cells of mothers and their children.

This sequence originates from a woman between 40 and 50 years old in good health. The sequenced sample was blood.

CDR3 nucleotides: TGTGCCAGCAGTTTTGGGACAGTCAAAAACATTCAGTACTTC. Protein sequence: CASSFGTVKNIQYF. The chain recombines TRBV6-6 with TRBJ2-4; the match to TRBD1 covers 7 bases. The trim removed 4 bases at V and 3 bases at J, leaving 3 bases unmatched. Germline V gene sequence: CDR1 MNHNY, CDR2 SVGAGI (reference sequence). The CDR3 covers 14 residues.